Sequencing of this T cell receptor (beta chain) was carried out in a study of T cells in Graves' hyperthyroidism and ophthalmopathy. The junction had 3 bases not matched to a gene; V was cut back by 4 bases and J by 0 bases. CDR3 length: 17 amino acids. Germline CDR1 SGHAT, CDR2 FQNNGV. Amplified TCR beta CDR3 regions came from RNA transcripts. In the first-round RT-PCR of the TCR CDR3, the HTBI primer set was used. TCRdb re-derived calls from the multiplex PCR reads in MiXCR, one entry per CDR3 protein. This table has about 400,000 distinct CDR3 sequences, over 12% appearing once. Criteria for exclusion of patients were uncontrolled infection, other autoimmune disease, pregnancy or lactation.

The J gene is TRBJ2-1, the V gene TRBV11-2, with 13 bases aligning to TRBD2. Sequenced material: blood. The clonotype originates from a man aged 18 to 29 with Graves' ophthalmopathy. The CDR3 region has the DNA TGTGCCAGCAGCTCCAGGACTAGCGGGAGCTCCTACAATGAGCAGTTCTTC. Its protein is CASSSRTSGSSYNEQFF. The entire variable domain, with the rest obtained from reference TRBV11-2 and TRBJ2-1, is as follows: EAGVAQSPRYKIIEKRQSVAFWCNPISGHATLYWYQQILGQGPKLLIQFQNNGVVDDSQLPKDRFSAERLKGVDSTLKIQPAKLEDSAVYLCASSSRTSGSSYNEQFFGPGTRLTVL.